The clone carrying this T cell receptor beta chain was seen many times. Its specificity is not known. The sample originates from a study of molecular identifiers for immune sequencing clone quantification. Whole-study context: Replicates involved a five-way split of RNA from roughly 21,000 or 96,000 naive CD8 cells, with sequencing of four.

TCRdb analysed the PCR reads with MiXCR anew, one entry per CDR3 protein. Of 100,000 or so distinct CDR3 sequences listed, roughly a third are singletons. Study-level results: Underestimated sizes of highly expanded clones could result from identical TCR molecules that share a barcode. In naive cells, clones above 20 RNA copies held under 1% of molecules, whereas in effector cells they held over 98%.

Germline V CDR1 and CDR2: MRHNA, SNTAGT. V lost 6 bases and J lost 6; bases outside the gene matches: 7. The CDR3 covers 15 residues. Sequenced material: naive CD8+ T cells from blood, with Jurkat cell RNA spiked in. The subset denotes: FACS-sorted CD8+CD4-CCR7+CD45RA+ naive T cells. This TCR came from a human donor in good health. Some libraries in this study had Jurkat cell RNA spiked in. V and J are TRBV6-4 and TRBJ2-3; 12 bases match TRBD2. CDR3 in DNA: TGTGCCAGCAGCGAGACTAGCGGGAGCCTCGATACGCAGTATTTT. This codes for CASSETSGSLDTQYF.